Below, one T cell receptor beta chain is given with its context. These data are taken from a study of blood T cell repertoires in COVID-19. Study as a whole: There were acute and convalescent COVID-19 samples, and they came from the United States, Italy and Spain.

In the authors' workflow: Amplifying reference gene primers gave estimates of nucleated cell counts. The assay was immunoSEQ multiplex PCR, and TCRdb's table has in-frame clones only and misses some. V, J and clone size were drawn from that table, and D and trimming were deduced from the DNA. The data hold 50,000 to 55,000 clones, with more than 75% observed a single time. The CDR3 runs to 16 residues. V trimming: 0 bases; J trimming: 6 bases; junction bases outside the gene matches: 11. Germline loops: CDR1 MNHEY, CDR2 SMNVEV (reference sequence). This clonotype originated in a man in his 70s with acute or convalescent COVID-19. The sequenced material came from peripheral blood. The J gene is TRBJ2-7, the V gene TRBV27, with 7 bases matching TRBD2. The CDR3 region is CASSLSVSAGVGEQYF. As DNA, the CDR3 is TGTGCCAGCAGTTTATCGGTGTCGGCGGGAGTGGGCGAGCAGTACTTC.